Following are 3 T cell receptor beta chains from one sample sequenced in a study of type 1 and type 2 diabetes patients (dated by TCRdb to the mid-2010s). Sequencing relied on an Illumina MiSeq. TCRbeta CDR3 amplification used genomic DNA from the sorted T cell subsets as template. The TCRbeta CDR3 region was amplified by multiplex PCR using 30 forward and 13 reverse primers. In TCRdb, the public reads were trimmed at Q25 with fastp and aligned with MiXCR, with productive beta chains retained. Every entry covers one CDR3 protein and lists the most common genes and DNA from its rows. The sample table holds 250,000 or so distinct CDR3 sequences, of which more than 40% were seen once. The ten largest clones capture roughly 13% of the sample. The sequenced sample was peripheral blood mononuclear cells (PBMCs). The receptor source for this set is a man younger than 30 with type 2 diabetes.

As regards this clonotype: This may stem from a read error, because a much larger clone lies one nucleotide away. This chain joins TRBV20-1 and TRBJ2-5; D unresolved. Trimming left V 1 base short and J 5 bases short, with 11 bases between. The CDR3 extends over 13 amino acids. The V gene's germline CDR1 is DFQATT and CDR2 SNEGSKA (reference sequence). In DNA form, the CDR3 reads TGCAGTGCTAGAGGCCTAACGCGGGAGACCCAGTACTTC. Protein sequence: CSARGLTRETQYF.

The chain links TRBV28 to TRBJ2-7; TRBD1 agrees at 7 bases. CDR3 length: 14 amino acids. Germline trimming cut 3 bases from V and 1 base from J; bases unmatched to any gene: 3. Germline loops: CDR1 MDHEN, CDR2 SYDVKM. CDR3 amino acids: CASSFGTASYEQYF. The DNA for the CDR3 is TGTGCCAGCAGTTTCGGGACAGCATCCTACGAGCAGTACTTC.

The chain carries TRBV13 and TRBJ1-1, with 9 bases matching TRBD1. The CDR3 has 15 amino acids. In germline, CDR1 is PRHDT, CDR2 FYEKMQ (reference sequence). V lost 5 bases, J lost 2 bases, and 6 bases stayed unmatched. The CDR3 loop is CASSPGQGRNTEAFF. The CDR3 DNA is TGTGCCAGCAGCCCGGGACAGGGTAGAAACACTGAAGCTTTCTTT. The full variable domain, completed using reference TRBV13 and TRBJ1-1, is AAGVIQSPRHLIKEKRETATLKCYPIPRHDTVYWYQQGPGQDPQFLISFYEKMQSDKGSIPDRFSAQQFSDYHSELNMSSLELGDSALYFCASSPGQGRNTEAFFGQGTRLTVV.